These 10 T cell receptor beta chains originate from one sample sequenced in a study of CD8 T cells in ankylosing spondylitis. TCRdb reanalysed the 5' RACE reads using MiXCR and keeps one entry per CDR3 protein. The sample includes under 300,000 distinct CDR3 sequences, over 8.5% of them seen just once. Input material: blood, either unsorted or a sorted T cell fraction (not recorded which). Every receptor here comes from a male donor with ankylosing spondylitis or in good health (not recorded which).

This clonotype was recorded at least ten times. J is TRBJ1-5 and V is TRBV29-1; 11 bases are a match to TRBD1. CDR1 and CDR2 from the germline V gene are SQVTM and ANQGSEA. J was trimmed by 4 bases and V by 5 bases; bases with no gene match: 7. The CDR3 spans 15 residues. This chain's CDR3 is CSVRGTGGINQPQHF. CDR3 sequence (DNA): TGCAGCGTTAGGGGGACAGGGGGAATTAATCAGCCCCAGCATTTT.

V usage is TRBV24-1 and J usage is TRBJ1-1; D unclear. Looked up from germline, CDR1 is KGHDR and CDR2 is SFDVKD. V was pared by 0 bases and J by 11 bases, with 6 bases between. The CDR3 sequence is 11 residues long. The CDR3 DNA reads TGTGCCACCAGTGATTTGCGGGCGGCTTTCTTT. Its translation: CATSDLRAAFF.

This clonotype appeared a few times. The chain couples TRBV10-1 to TRBJ2-2, with D tentatively TRBD1 or TRBD2 (5 bases each). Trimming stripped 3 bases from V and 2 bases from J, with 13 bases between. CDR3 length equals 16 residues. Germline CDR1 WNHNN, CDR2 SYGVQD (reference sequence). The CDR3, as DNA: TGCGCCAGCAGTGAAGCAGTGGGGACCAACACCGGGGAGCTGTTTTTT. Translating it yields CASSEAVGTNTGELFF.

This clonotype showed up many times. V and J are TRBV29-1 and TRBJ2-5; either TRBD1 or TRBD2 may fit D (5 bases each). This CDR3 has 12 amino acids. Germline assignment: CDR1 SQVTM and CDR2 ANQGSEA. V was trimmed by 6 bases and J by 3 bases, leaving 11 bases between them. Written as DNA, the CDR3 is TGCAGCGTGTCCGGGGCTGAAGAGACCCAGTACTTC. This encodes CSVSGAEETQYF.

This clonotype was seen a handful of times. This chain connects TRBV15 to TRBJ2-1; D is possibly TRBD2 (7 bases). Between the trimmed V and J ends, which lost 9 bases and 8 bases, there was a span of 23 bases. CDR3 length equals 15 residues. CDR1 and CDR2 from the germline V gene are LNHNV and YYDKDF (reference sequence). The DNA of the CDR3 is TGTGCCACAAGCCTACGGGAGAGGGGGAGGGATGAGCAGTTCTTC. Translating it yields CATSLRERGRDEQFF.

The chain recombines TRBV5-1 with TRBJ2-1; TRBD2 aligns across 10 bases. CDR1 and CDR2 from the germline V gene are SGHRS and YFSETQ. CDR3 length: 18 residues. J lost 7 bases, V lost 4 bases, and 17 bases had no gene match. CDR3 residues: CASSIRDGLSGGGNEQFF. The CDR3 nucleotides read TGCGCCAGCAGCATTCGGGACGGACTAAGCGGGGGGGGTAATGAGCAGTTCTTC.

This clonotype was observed at least ten times. This sequence joins TRBV20-1 and TRBJ2-5, with D perhaps being TRBD1 or TRBD2 (5 bases each). The CDR3 loop spans 15 amino acids. The germline V gene encodes CDR1 DFQATT and CDR2 SNEGSKA (reference sequence). V gave up 7 bases and J gave up 2 bases, with 20 bases separating them. The chain's CDR3 is CSVKRTRGLQETQYF. CDR3 nucleotide sequence: TGCAGTGTTAAACGGACGAGGGGTTTACAAGAGACCCAGTACTTC.

In this sample, this clonotype turned up a few times. V gene TRBV7-8 combines with J gene TRBJ1-3; D gene unclear. Germline V gives CDR1 SGHVS, CDR2 FQNEAQ. CDR3 size: 14 residues. Trimming removed 5 bases at V and 4 bases at J, with 12 bases between. The CDR3 sequence is CASSVNREGNTIYF. The CDR3 DNA reads as TGTGCCAGCAGCGTCAATAGGGAAGGAAACACCATATATTTT.

This clonotype was counted ten times or more. The CDR3 reads CASSMGGREGSYEQYF. The CDR3 coding sequence is TGTGCCAGCAGCATGGGCGGTCGCGAGGGCTCCTACGAGCAGTACTTC. The genes are TRBV28 and TRBJ2-7; D might be TRBD2 (5 bases). Trimming pared 6 bases from V and 0 bases from J, leaving 18 bases between. Per germline, CDR1 MDHEN and CDR2 SYDVKM. The CDR3 has 16 residues.

This clonotype has at least ten counts. The chain carries TRBV10-2 and TRBJ2-7; a weak D match, TRBD2 (6 bases). V dropped 6 bases and J dropped 4 bases, with 16 bases sitting between them. Germline-derived CDR1 and CDR2 are WSHSY and SAAADI. The CDR3 covers 14 residues. CDR3 loop: CASSTGTLPYEQYF. DNA for the CDR3: TGCGCCAGCAGCACCGGGACTTTACCGTACGAGCAGTACTTC.